The subject of this entry is one T cell receptor beta chain. The source of the sample is a study of T cell changes during pregnancy in multiple sclerosis. This CDR3 is built from 21 residues. Germline assignment: CDR1 LGHNA and CDR2 YSLEER. V trimming: 0 bases; J trimming: 0 bases; junction bases outside the gene matches: 13. Clones were read by immunoSEQ multiplex PCR, and TCRdb kept only the in-frame ones, dropping some. Here the sample spans 70,000 to 90,000 clones, roughly 93% being singletons. The sequences come from peripheral blood, collected in the second trimester of pregnancy. The chain uses TRBV4-3 and TRBJ2-1; 11 bases agree with TRBD2. The clonotype was recovered from a female donor in good health, enrolled as a control in a pregnancy study. CDR3 loop: CASSQEIELAGAPSSYNEQFF. CDR3 coding DNA: TGCGCCAGCAGCCAAGAAATTGAACTAGCGGGGGCCCCTAGCTCCTACAATGAGCAGTTCTTC.